The following is a TCR beta chain sequence with its context. In the authors' workflow: Amplification of reference gene primers provided the estimated nucleated cell counts. The repertoire was sequenced with immunoSEQ multiplex PCR; TCRdb's copy has only in-frame clones and lacks some. The V and J calls and clone size are taken from that table; D and trimming were inferred from the DNA. Of around 20,000 clones in the sample, approximately 90% were seen once. This sample stems from a study of blood T cell repertoires in COVID-19. For the study at large: The origin of the acute and convalescent COVID-19 samples was the United States, Italy and Spain. The analysed material was cDNA or gDNA that came from T cells, B-cell-depleted T cells, or PBMCs.

This sequence was found in a human donor with active COVID-19. The donor label of this sample is uncertain. The sequencing sample was made of peripheral blood.

The chain's CDR3 is CASSRNRGVGTDTQYF. The CDR3 coding sequence is TGTGCCAGTAGTCGCAATCGGGGGGTGGGAACAGATACGCAGTATTTT. The chain is built from TRBV19 and TRBJ2-3; 7 bases are a match to TRBD2. CDR1 and CDR2 from the germline V gene are LNHDA and SQIVND (reference sequence). This CDR3 contains 16 residues. The ends lost 5 bases at V and 3 bases at J; junction bases unmatched: 11.